These 15 T cell receptor beta chains originate from one sample sequenced in a study of regulatory T cells in long-lasting Graves disease. The TCR beta library used iRepertoire HTBI primers with Arm-PCR amplification of CDR3. TCRdb reanalysed the multiplex PCR reads using MiXCR and keeps one entry per CDR3 protein. The top ten hold roughly 7.1% of the sample, which has 400,000 to 600,000 distinct CDR3 sequences, roughly 21% seen once. Time point described: persistent/refractory GD, antithyroid drugs over 5 years with positive TRAb. Generation of the TCR library employed RNA extracted from PBMCs. This sample comprised peripheral blood mononuclear cells (PBMCs), obtained when the disease was refractory, from a patient treated with antithyroid drugs. The origin of the receptors is a female donor with Graves disease.

The chain employs TRBV20-1 and TRBJ2-1; the D is unclear. CDR1 is DFQATT and CDR2 is SNEGSKA in the germline V gene (reference sequence). The CDR3 extends over 14 amino acids. The V end was cut by 0 bases, the J end by 6 bases, with 12 bases between. The CDR3 loop reads CSARESQRPNEQFF. CDR3 DNA: TGCAGTGCTAGAGAGTCTCAGAGGCCCAATGAGCAGTTCTTC.

A few counts support this clonotype. The chain combines TRBV20-1 with TRBJ2-5, with 9 positions matching TRBD2. Germline lookup yields CDR1 DFQATT and CDR2 SNEGSKA (reference sequence). Trimming at V came to 1 base and at J to 2 bases, leaving 5 bases not matched to a gene. This CDR3 comprises 15 residues. CDR3 coding DNA: TGCAGTGCTAGAGCCGGGACTAGCTTTCAAGAGACCCAGTACTTC. Translation gives CSARAGTSFQETQYF.

With regard to this clonotype: Germline and junction disagree at one end, which may indicate a read error. This chain uses TRBV5-6 with TRBJ2-2; 7 bases fit TRBD2. This CDR3 spans 14 amino acids. The germline V gene has CDR1 SGHDT and CDR2 YYEEEE. The CDR3 DNA reads TGTGTCAGCAGCTTCGGACTAGGCACCGGGGAGCTGTTTTTT. Residues: CVSSFGLGTGELFF.

This clonotype was seen many times. V gene TRBV7-2 combines with J gene TRBJ2-2; D may match TRBD1 or TRBD2 (5 bases each). The germline CDR1 and CDR2 sequences are SGHTA and FQGNSA. This CDR3 spans 16 amino acids. Trimming took off 1 base at V and 1 base at J, with 10 bases between the two ends. The CDR3 region is CASSLGGNQNTGELFF. The CDR3 coding sequence is TGTGCCAGCAGCTTAGGGGGGAATCAGAACACCGGGGAGCTGTTTTTT. Full variable domain (remainder filled in from reference TRBV7-2 and TRBJ2-2): GAGVSQSPSNKVTEKGKDVELRCDPISGHTALYWYRQSLGQGLEFLIYFQGNSAPDKSGLPSDRFSAERTGGSVSTLTIQRTQQEDSAVYLCASSLGGNQNTGELFFGEGSRLTVL.

This clonotype has at least ten counts. The chain joins TRBV6-1 to TRBJ2-5; 7 nucleotides match TRBD2. Germline CDR1 reads MNHNS; CDR2 reads SASEGT. With 8 bases clipped from V and 4 bases from J, the junction kept 7 bases outside the gene matches. The CDR3 is 13 residues long. The chain's CDR3 is CASHRGEGETQYF. The DNA for the CDR3 is TGTGCCAGCCACCGGGGGGAAGGAGAGACCCAGTACTTC.

This chain joins TRBV5-1 and TRBJ2-7, with 7 bases that match TRBD1. V was pared by 4 bases and J by 3 bases, with 10 bases of the junction left unmatched. Germline CDR1 and CDR2: SGHRS and YFSETQ. The CDR3 is 15 amino acids. The chain's CDR3 is CASSPTGQAFYEQYF. CDR3 coding DNA: TGCGCCAGCAGCCCCACAGGACAGGCCTTCTACGAGCAGTACTTC.

This clonotype was found many times. V and J are TRBV7-9 and TRBJ2-5, with D possibly being TRBD2 (5 bases). Germline V gene data show CDR1 as SEHNR and CDR2 as FQNEAQ (reference sequence). CDR3 size: 16 residues. V lost 5 bases to trimming and J lost 5 bases, with 21 bases between them. The CDR3 reads CASSLRAARLMETQYF. For the CDR3, the DNA is TGTGCCAGCAGCCTGAGGGCGGCTAGGTTAATGGAGACCCAGTACTTC.

This clonotype was counted a few times. J is TRBJ1-6 and V is TRBV12-3 or TRBV12-4, with D hard to call. V lost 6 bases and J 5 bases, leaving 8 bases between the germline ends. The CDR3 spans 13 residues. The CDR3 nucleotides are TGTGCCAGCAGACCGGCCCATAATTCACCCCTCCACTTT. Translation: CASRPAHNSPLHF.

The table lists this clonotype with many counts. The chain carries TRBV20-1 and TRBJ1-5, with 8 bases that match TRBD1. Germline trimming cut 5 bases from V and 4 bases from J; bases unmatched to any gene: 4. This CDR3 is 13 amino acids long. Germline V lookup: CDR1 DFQATT, CDR2 SNEGSKA (reference sequence). The CDR3, as DNA: TGCAGTGCTCAGGACAGGGTGAATCAGCCCCAGCATTTT. Its translation is CSAQDRVNQPQHF.

This clonotype was found many times. The chain joins TRBV6-1 to TRBJ1-2; D is uncertain. CDR3 length equals 14 residues. CDR1 is MNHNS and CDR2 is SASEGT in the germline V gene. V gave up 1 base and J gave up 4 bases, with 10 bases separating them. The CDR3 DNA follows: TGTGCCAGCAGTGAAGTAAAGGGCACCTATGGCTACACCTTC. This encodes CASSEVKGTYGYTF.

Points on this clonotype: A read error may be the cause here, since a much bigger clone is one base away. The J gene is TRBJ2-7, the V gene TRBV12-3 or TRBV12-4; tentative D call: TRBD1 (6 bases). This CDR3 has 11 amino acids. The CDR3 coding sequence is TGTGCCAGCAGCGGGACAAGCGAGCAGTGCTTC. This codes for CASSGTSEQCF.

The rearrangement links TRBV7-6 to TRBJ2-5, with TRBD1 matching over 11 bases. The CDR3 covers 15 residues. Germline V gene data show CDR1 as SGHVS and CDR2 as FNYEAQ. The V segment lost 4 bases and the J segment 6 bases; nucleotides outside the gene matches: 7. The DNA for the CDR3 is TGTGCCAGCAGCTCGAGGGACAGGGGGGAGAAGACCCAGTACTTC. It encodes CASSSRDRGEKTQYF. The variable domain in full, with the rest retrieved from reference TRBV7-6 and TRBJ2-5, is GAGVSQSPRYKVTKRGQDVALRCDPISGHVSLYWYRQALGQGPEFLTYFNYEAQQDKSGLPNDRFSAERPEGSISTLTIQRTEQRDSAMYRCASSSRDRGEKTQYFGPGTRLLVL.

The chain is built from TRBV10-2 and TRBJ1-1; D is unresolved. Trimming took 4 bases from V and 0 from J, leaving 15 bases between them. The germline CDR1 and CDR2 sequences are WSHSY and SAAADI. This CDR3 contains 16 residues. The CDR3 region has the DNA TGCGCCAGCAGTGGGTGGGCAGCCACAATGAACACTGAAGCTTTCTTT. It codes for CASSGWAATMNTEAFF.

V usage is TRBV11-3 and J usage is TRBJ2-7; D is unclear. The germline CDR1 and CDR2 sequences are SGHNT and YENEEA. The V end lost 0 bases, the J end lost 7 bases, and 7 bases lay between the germline ends. The CDR3 extends over 12 amino acids. The CDR3 DNA is TGTGCCAGCAGCTTAGATACCCCTGAGCAGTACTTC. It is translated as CASSLDTPEQYF.

This chain connects TRBV5-6 to TRBJ1-5; possible D gene TRBD1, 5 bases. Germline loops: CDR1 SGHDT, CDR2 YYEEEE. The CDR3 runs to 13 residues. Deletions cut 4 bases from V and 8 bases from J, with 13 bases between. For the CDR3, the DNA is TGTGCCAGCAGCCTGACGGGAGGGGAGCCCCAGCATTTT. Translation gives CASSLTGGEPQHF.